The 6 T cell receptor beta chains below all came from one sample that was sequenced in a study of regulatory T cells in long-lasting Graves disease. Combining iRepertoire HTBI primers with Arm-PCR of CDR3 regions, the authors built TCR beta libraries. TCRdb fed the multiplex PCR reads into MiXCR, producing one record per CDR3 protein. Of approximately 350,000 distinct CDR3 sequences listed, 12% are singletons. Time point reported: newly diagnosed GD, antithyroid drugs for less than 3 months. Construction of the TCR library relied on RNA isolated from PBMCs. A further study also used this sample, focusing on T cells in Graves' hyperthyroidism and ophthalmopathy.

The input for sequencing was peripheral blood mononuclear cells (PBMCs), taken at new diagnosis, from a patient treated with antithyroid drugs. The origin of the receptors is a woman aged 18-30 years with Graves disease.

The sample holds many counts of this clonotype. This rearrangement joins TRBV30 to TRBJ1-2; D is perhaps TRBD1 (5 bases). The CDR3 extends over 14 amino acids. The V gene's germline CDR1 is GTSNPN and CDR2 SVGIG (reference sequence). Trimming removed 5 bases at V and 4 bases at J, with 17 bases between. CDR3 DNA: TGTGCCTGGGGCGCAGGGATGAGCCTCTATGGCTACACCTTC. This gives the protein CAWGAGMSLYGYTF. Full variable domain (rest looked up from reference TRBV30 and TRBJ1-2): SQTIHQWPATLVQPVGSPLSLECTVEGTSNPNLYWYRQAAGRGLQLLFYSVGIGQISSEVPQNLSASRPQDRQFILSSKKLLLSDSGFYLCAWGAGMSLYGYTFGSGTRLTVV.

V is TRBV4-1 and J is TRBJ1-2; D is possibly TRBD1 (6 bases). CDR3 size: 15 residues. CDR1 and CDR2 from the germline V gene are MGHRA and YSYEKL. V lost 1 base and J lost 3, with 12 bases in between. Here the CDR3 DNA reads TGCGCCAGCAGCCAAGGGCCAGGGGTGGACTATGGCTACACCTTC. It specifies CASSQGPGVDYGYTF.

This clonotype was observed many times. This sequence joins TRBV2 and TRBJ2-2; 8 nucleotides agree with TRBD2. V lost 3 bases and J lost 2; bases outside the gene matches: 5. From germline, CDR1 is SNHLY and CDR2 FYNNEI. The CDR3 covers 16 residues. The CDR3 spells CASSEGAGGNTGELFF. CDR3 in DNA: TGTGCCAGCAGTGAGGGGGCGGGAGGAAACACCGGGGAGCTGTTTTTT.

In this sample, this clonotype turned up many times. The V gene is TRBV28, the J gene TRBJ2-2, with D tentatively TRBD1 or TRBD2 (5 bases each). Germline assignment: CDR1 MDHEN and CDR2 SYDVKM. The CDR3 length is 14 residues. Trimming removed 11 bases from V and 1 base from J, with 14 bases in between. CDR3 in amino acids: CAYGAAKNTGELFF. The CDR3 DNA reads TGTGCCTACGGGGCAGCTAAGAACACCGGGGAGCTGTTTTTT. Supplemented by reference TRBV28 and TRBJ2-2, the full variable domain reads DVKVTQSSRYLVKRTGEKVFLECVQDMDHENMFWYRQDPGLGLRLIYFSYDVKMKEKGDIPEGYSVSREKKERFSLILESASTNQTSMYLCAYGAAKNTGELFFGEGSRLTVL.

There are many counts of this clonotype. The chain uses TRBV28 and TRBJ2-7; TRBD2 is a possible D gene (6 bases). The germline gives CDR1 MDHEN, CDR2 SYDVKM. The CDR3 extends over 14 amino acids. V dropped 6 bases and J dropped 4 bases, with 16 bases sitting between them. The DNA of the CDR3 is TGTGCCAGCAGGGGTGTGGGTAGCGGATACGAGCAGTACTTC. Its protein is CASRGVGSGYEQYF.

The sample holds many counts of this clonotype. V and J are TRBV28 and TRBJ2-1; no reliable D call. V was cut by 4 bases and J by 8 bases, with 18 bases left in between. The CDR3 sequence is 15 residues long. Germline V gives CDR1 MDHEN, CDR2 SYDVKM. CDR3 protein: CASSSPGGPADEQFF. CDR3 sequence (DNA): TGTGCCAGCAGTTCCCCAGGTGGGCCGGCCGATGAGCAGTTCTTC.